The rows below give T cell receptor beta chains drawn from one sample of a study of T cell changes during pregnancy in multiple sclerosis. Profiling relied on immunoSEQ multiplex PCR, and the TCRdb table lists in-frame clones only, not all of them. The sample includes over 40,000 clones, under 90% of them seen just once. The material sequenced was peripheral blood, taken in the second trimester of pregnancy. These TCRs come from a female donor in good health, enrolled as a control in a pregnancy study. Each CDR3 is given with its conserved first and last residue. A D gene is named only where the DNA matches it firmly. Rows may omit the clone size; those that give it use once, few, many or a size class.

D: -
size: few
J: TRBJ2-1
V: TRBV11-3
DNA: TGTGCCAGCAGCTTAGATGGAGGATCCAATGAGCAGTTCTTC
CDR3: CASSLDGGSNEQFF

D: -
size: -
J: TRBJ2-7
V: TRBV7-9
DNA: TGTGCCAGCAGCTTAAGGGTCCCGGGAGTCACGCACGAGCAGTACTTC
CDR3: CASSLRVPGVTHEQYF

D: -
size: -
J: TRBJ2-7
V: TRBV7-9
DNA: TGTGCCAGCAGCTTAGTAGGACAGACAATGTACGAGCAGTACTTC
CDR3: CASSLVGQTMYEQYF

D: TRBD1
size: -
J: TRBJ2-7
V: TRBV6-5
DNA: TGTGCCAGCAACAAAGACGACAGGGTAGGATCCGAGCAGTACTTC
CDR3: CASNKDDRVGSEQYF

D: TRBD1
size: -
J: TRBJ2-6
V: TRBV7-8
DNA: TGTGCCAGCAGCCCTCGGGACAGGGCGCCTGGGGCCAACGTCCTGACTTTC
CDR3: CASSPRDRAPGANVLTF

D: -
size: -
J: TRBJ2-1
V: TRBV27
DNA: TGTGCCAGCAGTTTAAGACAGATCGTGAGCTCCTACAATGAGCAGTTCTTC
CDR3: CASSLRQIVSSYNEQFF

D: TRBD2
size: -
J: TRBJ2-1
V: TRBV15
DNA: TGTGCCACCAGCAGAGATCGGGGGGGACGGATCAATGAGCAGTTCTTC
CDR3: CATSRDRGGRINEQFF

D: -
size: -
J: TRBJ2-7
V: TRBV19
DNA: TGTGCCAGTAGTCCGGAGCGGGCGAGCTCCTACGAGCAGTACTTC
CDR3: CASSPERASSYEQYF

D: -
size: -
J: TRBJ1-2
V: TRBV19
DNA: TGTGCCAGTAGTCCCCTGGAGGAAATCTATGGCTACACCTTC
CDR3: CASSPLEEIYGYTF

D: -
size: -
J: TRBJ2-6
V: TRBV19
DNA: TGTGCCAGTAGTAAACCCGGGACTCAAAGCTCCCTCTCTGGGGCCAACGTCCTGACTTTC
CDR3: CASSKPGTQSSLSGANVLTF

D: -
size: -
J: TRBJ2-2
V: TRBV2
DNA: TGTGCCAGCAGTGTTGGTCAGGGCTATGGGGAGCTGTTTTTT
CDR3: CASSVGQGYGELFF

D: TRBD2
size: -
J: TRBJ2-1
V: TRBV12-5
DNA: TGTGCTAGTGGTACCCAACTAGCGGGAGGGCCAAGTGAGCAGTTCTTC
CDR3: CASGTQLAGGPSEQFF

D: TRBD2
size: -
J: TRBJ2-2
V: TRBV25-1
DNA: TGTGCCAGCAGTGACCCGGGACTAGCGGTCGGGGAGCTGTTTTTT
CDR3: CASSDPGLAVGELFF

D: -
size: -
J: TRBJ2-3
V: TRBV6-5
DNA: TGTGCCAGCAGTTACCGCCTAGGGGATTTCACAGATACGCAGTATTTT
CDR3: CASSYRLGDFTDTQYF

D: TRBD1
size: -
J: TRBJ2-7
V: TRBV11-3
DNA: TGTGCCAGCAGCTATACCGGGACAGGGACCTACGAGCAGTACTTC
CDR3: CASSYTGTGTYEQYF

D: -
size: -
J: TRBJ2-7
V: TRBV7-2
DNA: TGTGCCAGCAGCCCTACGATCCACGAGCAGTACTTC
CDR3: CASSPTIHEQYF

D: -
size: -
J: TRBJ1-2
V: TRBV25-1
DNA: TGTGCCAGCAGTCTCCCGGGACTTTCCTCCGTTCTAGGCTACACCTTC
CDR3: CASSLPGLSSVLGYTF

D: TRBD1
size: -
J: TRBJ1-2
V: TRBV30
DNA: TGTGCCTGGGAGGGGCTCCCGGGACAGGGTTATGGCTACACCTTC
CDR3: CAWEGLPGQGYGYTF

D: -
size: -
J: TRBJ2-1
V: TRBV7-9
DNA: TGTGCCAGCGCGGCCCTCGATGAGCAGTTCTTC
CDR3: CASAALDEQFF

D: TRBD2
size: once
J: TRBJ2-1
V: TRBV7-9
DNA: TGTGCCAGCAGCTTAGACGGGGGGTCTTACAATGAGCAGTTCTTC
CDR3: CASSLDGGSYNEQFF

D: -
size: -
J: TRBJ1-1
V: TRBV10-3
DNA: TGTGCCATCAGTCCACAGGCCCGAGAAGCTTTCTTT
CDR3: CAISPQAREAFF

D: -
size: -
J: TRBJ2-2
V: TRBV6-6
DNA: TGTGCCAGCAGTTCGGACAGAGTCACCGGGGAGCTGTTTTTT
CDR3: CASSSDRVTGELFF

D: -
size: few
J: TRBJ1-1
V: TRBV19
DNA: TGTGCCAGTAGTAGCCGGAGAATTGAAGCTTTCTTT
CDR3: CASSSRRIEAFF

D: -
size: -
J: TRBJ1-2
V: TRBV6-5
DNA: TGTGCCAGCAGTTACCCCGGGAGGGGGGAGTACGGCTACACCTTC
CDR3: CASSYPGRGEYGYTF

D: -
size: -
J: TRBJ2-1
V: TRBV7-2
DNA: TGTGCCAGCAGCCCAGAGGGGGGGCGCCGAAATGAGCAGTTCTTC
CDR3: CASSPEGGRRNEQFF

D: -
size: few
J: TRBJ1-2
V: TRBV19
DNA: TGTGCCAGTACGACGGGTGGCTATGGCTACACCTTC
CDR3: CASTTGGYGYTF

D: TRBD1
size: -
J: TRBJ2-7
V: TRBV18
DNA: TGTGCCAGCTCCCTCGAGGGGGCTGCCGAGCAGTACTTC
CDR3: CASSLEGAAEQYF

D: -
size: -
J: TRBJ2-5
V: TRBV6-5
DNA: TGTGCCAGCAGTTACACGTCGGGGACCCAGTACTTC
CDR3: CASSYTSGTQYF